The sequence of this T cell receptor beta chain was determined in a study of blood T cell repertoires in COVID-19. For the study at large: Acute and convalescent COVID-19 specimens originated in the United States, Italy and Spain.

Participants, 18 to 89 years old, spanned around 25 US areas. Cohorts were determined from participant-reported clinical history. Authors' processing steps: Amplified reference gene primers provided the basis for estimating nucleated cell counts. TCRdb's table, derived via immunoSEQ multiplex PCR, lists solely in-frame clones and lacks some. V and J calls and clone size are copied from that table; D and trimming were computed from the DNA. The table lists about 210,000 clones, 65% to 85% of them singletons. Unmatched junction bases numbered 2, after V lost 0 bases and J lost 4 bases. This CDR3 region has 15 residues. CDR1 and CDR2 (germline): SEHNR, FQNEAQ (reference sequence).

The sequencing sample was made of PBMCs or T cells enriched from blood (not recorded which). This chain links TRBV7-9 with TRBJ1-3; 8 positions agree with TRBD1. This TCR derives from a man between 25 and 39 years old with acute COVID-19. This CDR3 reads CASSLAGTGGNTIYF. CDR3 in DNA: TGTGCCAGCAGCTTAGCGGGGACAGGAGGAAACACCATATATTTT.